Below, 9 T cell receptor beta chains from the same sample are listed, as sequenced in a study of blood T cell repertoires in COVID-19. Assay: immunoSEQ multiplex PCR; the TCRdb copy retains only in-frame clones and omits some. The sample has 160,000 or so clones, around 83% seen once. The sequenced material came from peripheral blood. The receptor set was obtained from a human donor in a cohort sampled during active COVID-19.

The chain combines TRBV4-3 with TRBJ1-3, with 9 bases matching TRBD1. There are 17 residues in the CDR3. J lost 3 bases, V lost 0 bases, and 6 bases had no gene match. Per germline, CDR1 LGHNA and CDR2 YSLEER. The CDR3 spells CASSQDSNRGHGNTIYF. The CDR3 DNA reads TGCGCCAGCAGCCAAGATTCTAACAGGGGGCATGGAAACACCATATATTTT.

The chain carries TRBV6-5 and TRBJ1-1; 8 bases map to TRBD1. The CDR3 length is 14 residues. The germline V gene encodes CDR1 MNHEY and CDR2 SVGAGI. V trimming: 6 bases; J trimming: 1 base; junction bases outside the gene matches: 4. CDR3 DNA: TGTGCCAGCAGATGGACAGGGAAGAACACTGAAGCTTTCTTT. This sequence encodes CASRWTGKNTEAFF.

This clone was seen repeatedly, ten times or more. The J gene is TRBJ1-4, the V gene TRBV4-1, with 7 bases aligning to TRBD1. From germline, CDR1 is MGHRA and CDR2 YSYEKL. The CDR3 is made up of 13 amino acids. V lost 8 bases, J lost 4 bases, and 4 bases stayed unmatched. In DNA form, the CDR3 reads TGCGCCAGCCGGGACAGAAATAATGAAAAACTGTTTTTT. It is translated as CASRDRNNEKLFF.

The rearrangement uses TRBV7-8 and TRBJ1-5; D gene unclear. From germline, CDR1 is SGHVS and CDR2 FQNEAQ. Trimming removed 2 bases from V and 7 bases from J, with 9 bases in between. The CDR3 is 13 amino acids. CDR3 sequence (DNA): TGTGCCAGCAGCTTAAGGGAGAAGCAGCCCCAGCATTTT. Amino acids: CASSLREKQPQHF.

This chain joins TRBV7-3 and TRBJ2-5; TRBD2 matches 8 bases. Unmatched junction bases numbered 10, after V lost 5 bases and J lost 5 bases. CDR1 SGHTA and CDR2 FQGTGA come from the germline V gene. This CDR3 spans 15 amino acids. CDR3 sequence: CASSPGGAGVETQYF. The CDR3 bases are TGTGCCAGCAGCCCAGGAGGAGCGGGAGTCGAGACCCAGTACTTC. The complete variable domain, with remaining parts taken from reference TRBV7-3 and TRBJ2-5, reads GAGVSQTPSNKVTEKGKYVELRCDPISGHTALYWYRQSLGQGPEFLIYFQGTGAADDSGLPNDRFFAVRPEGSVSTLKIQRTERGDSAVYLCASSPGGAGVETQYFGPGTRLLVL.

This CDR3 reads CASRPSGGRETQYF. CDR3 DNA sequence: TGTGCCAGCAGACCCTCGGGGGGGAGGGAGACCCAGTACTTC. The rearrangement joins TRBV6-5 to TRBJ2-5, with 8 positions matching TRBD2. Germline V gene data show CDR1 as MNHEY and CDR2 as SVGAGI. The J segment lost 5 bases and the V segment lost 6 bases, leaving 8 bases of the junction unmatched. This CDR3 comprises 14 residues.

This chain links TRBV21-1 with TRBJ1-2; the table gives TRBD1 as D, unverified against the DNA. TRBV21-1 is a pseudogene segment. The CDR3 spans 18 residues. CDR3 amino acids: CASSRARGWVAVHYGYTF. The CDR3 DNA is TGTGCCAGCAGCAGAGCCAGGGGATGGGTCGCCGTCCACTATGGCTACACCTTC.

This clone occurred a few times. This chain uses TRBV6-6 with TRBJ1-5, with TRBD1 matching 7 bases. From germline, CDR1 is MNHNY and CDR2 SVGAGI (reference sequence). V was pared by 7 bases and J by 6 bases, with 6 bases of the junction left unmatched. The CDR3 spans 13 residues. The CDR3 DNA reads TGTGCCAGCAACCGACAGGGCGGTCAGCCCCAGCATTTT. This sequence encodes CASNRQGGQPQHF.

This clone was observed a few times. CDR3 in DNA: TGTGCCAGCAGCTCAGAGGGTTACTCCTACGAGCAGTACTTC. It is translated as CASSSEGYSYEQYF. The chain has TRBV13 and TRBJ2-7; perhaps TRBD2 as D (5 bases). CDR3 length equals 14 residues. Germline V CDR1 and CDR2: PRHDT, FYEKMQ (reference sequence). V was trimmed by 4 bases and J by 0 bases, leaving 10 bases between them.